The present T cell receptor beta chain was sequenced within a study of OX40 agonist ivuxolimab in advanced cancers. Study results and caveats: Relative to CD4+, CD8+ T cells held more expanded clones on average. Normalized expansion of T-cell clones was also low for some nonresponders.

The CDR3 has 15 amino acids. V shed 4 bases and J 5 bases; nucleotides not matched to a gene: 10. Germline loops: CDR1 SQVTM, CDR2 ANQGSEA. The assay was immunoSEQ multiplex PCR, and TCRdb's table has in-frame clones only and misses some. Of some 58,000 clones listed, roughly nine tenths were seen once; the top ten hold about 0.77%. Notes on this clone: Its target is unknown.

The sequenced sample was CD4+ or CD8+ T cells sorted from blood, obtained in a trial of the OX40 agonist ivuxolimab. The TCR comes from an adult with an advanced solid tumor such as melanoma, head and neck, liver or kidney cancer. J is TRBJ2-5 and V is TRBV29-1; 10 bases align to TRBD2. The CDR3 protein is CSVGTSGAPGETQYF. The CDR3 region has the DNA TGCAGCGTTGGAACTAGCGGGGCGCCTGGGGAGACCCAGTACTTC.